The 11 T cell receptor beta chains below all came from one sample that was sequenced in a study of cytomegalovirus exposure and HLA in healthy donors. PCR used 60 Vbeta primers and 13 Jbeta primers. Data came from immunoSEQ multiplex PCR; TCRdb stores just in-frame clones and leaves some out. This table has about 150,000 clones, around 73% appearing once. What was sequenced was PBMCs. Every receptor here comes from a woman aged 18 to 35 in good health and CMV-seropositive.

The chain recombines TRBV7-8 with TRBJ1-5; 7 bases line up with TRBD1. Germline V CDR1 and CDR2: SGHVS, FQNEAQ. V lost 6 bases and J lost 5; bases outside the gene matches: 10. The CDR3 consists of 15 residues. CDR3 residues: CASSPLPTGHQPQHF. The CDR3 nucleotides read TGTGCCAGCAGTCCTCTTCCGACAGGGCATCAGCCCCAGCATTTT.

This chain connects TRBV13 to TRBJ1-1; TRBD1 might be the D (5 bases). V was trimmed by 0 bases and J by 3 bases, leaving 8 bases between them. The CDR3 is 14 residues long. Germline loops: CDR1 PRHDT, CDR2 FYEKMQ (reference sequence). This CDR3 is CASSLGRVDTEAFF. The CDR3 region has the DNA TGTGCCAGCAGCTTAGGCAGGGTGGACACTGAAGCTTTCTTT.

This sequence joins TRBV28 and TRBJ1-1; TRBD1 might be the D (5 bases). Germline values: CDR1 MDHEN, CDR2 SYDVKM. Trimming removed 5 bases at V and 1 base at J, with 11 bases between. The CDR3 runs to 14 residues. Here the CDR3 reads CASSRTGRNTEAFF. In nucleotides, the CDR3 is TGTGCCAGCAGTCGAACAGGTAGGAACACTGAAGCTTTCTTT.

CDR3 amino acids: CSVRGGAGYGYTF. The DNA for the CDR3 is TGCAGCGTCCGAGGGGGGGCCGGCTATGGCTACACCTTC. The rearrangement joins TRBV29-1 to TRBJ1-2, with D perhaps matching TRBD1 (6 bases). With 6 bases removed from V and 4 bases from J, the gap between germline ends came to 15 bases. This CDR3 is built from 13 residues. Germline V gene data show CDR1 as SQVTM and CDR2 as ANQGSEA.

The chain has TRBV5-1 and TRBJ2-5; 14 nucleotides agree with TRBD2. Germline V gene lookup returns CDR1 SGHRS and CDR2 YFSETQ. V was pared by 4 bases and J by 4 bases, with 6 bases of the junction left unmatched. This CDR3 spans 16 amino acids. In DNA, the CDR3 is TGCGCCAGCAGCCTGGGACTAGCGGGGGCCCTAGAGACCCAGTACTTC. Amino acid sequence: CASSLGLAGALETQYF.

V gene TRBV19 combines with J gene TRBJ1-1; a weak D match, TRBD1 (5 bases). Germline V gene data show CDR1 as LNHDA and CDR2 as SQIVND (reference sequence). V lost 4 bases, J lost 12 bases, and 12 bases lay in between. The CDR3 is made up of 11 amino acids. The CDR3 protein is CASSSGQETFF. CDR3 bases: TGTGCCAGTAGTAGTGGACAAGAAACTTTCTTT.

The chain employs TRBV5-6 and TRBJ2-2, with a possible D match to TRBD2 (6 bases). V was clipped by 4 bases and J by 1 base, with 20 bases between them. CDR3 length: 18 residues. CDR1 is SGHDT, CDR2 YYEEEE, per germline. The CDR3 reads CASSTRLLAVRNTGELFF. The CDR3 bases are TGTGCCAGCAGCACCAGACTACTAGCCGTGAGGAACACCGGGGAGCTGTTTTTT.

To note about this clone: Its ends do not fully match the called genes, so a read error is possible. The chain employs TRBV7-9 and TRBJ1-2, with D possibly being TRBD1 (6 bases). Germline V gene data show CDR1 as SEHNR and CDR2 as FQNEAQ (reference sequence). CDR3 length: 14 residues. This CDR3 reads CSSSYEQGPYGYTF. The CDR3 nucleotides are TGTTCCAGCAGCTATGAACAGGGCCCCTATGGCTACACCTTC. The variable domain in full, completed from reference TRBV7-9 and TRBJ1-2, reads DTGVSQNPRHKITKRGQNVTFRCDPISEHNRLYWYRQTLGQGPEFLTYFQNEAQLEKSRLLSDRFSAERPKGSFSTLEIQRTEQGDSAMYLCSSSYEQGPYGYTFGSGTRLTVV.

The gene calls are TRBV2 and TRBJ1-5; D gene ambiguous. The CDR3 consists of 15 residues. CDR1 and CDR2 from the germline V gene are SNHLY and FYNNEI. Trimming cost V 7 bases and J 4 bases, with 17 bases left between them. For the CDR3, the DNA is TGTGCCAGCACCCGTGACGCAGGTACAAATCAGCCCCAGCATTTT. This gives the protein CASTRDAGTNQPQHF.

The chain recombines TRBV2 with TRBJ1-2, with D unresolved. V lost 0 bases to trimming and J lost 8 bases, with 13 bases between them. Germline V gene lookup returns CDR1 SNHLY and CDR2 FYNNEI. The CDR3 contains 14 residues. CDR3: CASSEAGGSTGYTF. DNA for the CDR3: TGTGCCAGCAGTGAAGCTGGAGGATCGACGGGCTACACCTTC.

This rearrangement joins TRBV6-1 to TRBJ1-2; D remains unclear. The CDR3 runs 13 residues. CDR1 is MNHNS, CDR2 SASEGT, per germline. V lost 4 bases, J lost 2 bases, and 8 bases lay in between. The CDR3 DNA reads TGTGCCAGCAGTGGAGGTTCAAACTATGGCTACACCTTC. Residues: CASSGGSNYGYTF.